Sequencing of this T cell receptor beta chain was carried out in a study of blood T cell repertoires in COVID-19. Sequencing was performed with immunoSEQ multiplex PCR; in TCRdb, only in-frame clones are kept and a portion is missing. The sample has 200,000 to 250,000 clones, about four fifths seen once. This CDR3 has 15 residues. The ends were cut back, 7 bases at V and 2 bases at J, with 12 bases in the middle. The V gene's germline CDR1 is MNHEY and CDR2 SVGAGI. The receptor's source is a woman in her forties or fifties with acute COVID-19. The chain combines TRBV6-5 with TRBJ2-6, with D perhaps matching TRBD1 (6 bases). Sequencing input: PBMCs or T cells enriched from blood (not recorded which). The CDR3 coding sequence is TGTGCCAGCAACACCGGGACAACTGGGGCCAACGTCCTGACTTTC. Translating it yields CASNTGTTGANVLTF.